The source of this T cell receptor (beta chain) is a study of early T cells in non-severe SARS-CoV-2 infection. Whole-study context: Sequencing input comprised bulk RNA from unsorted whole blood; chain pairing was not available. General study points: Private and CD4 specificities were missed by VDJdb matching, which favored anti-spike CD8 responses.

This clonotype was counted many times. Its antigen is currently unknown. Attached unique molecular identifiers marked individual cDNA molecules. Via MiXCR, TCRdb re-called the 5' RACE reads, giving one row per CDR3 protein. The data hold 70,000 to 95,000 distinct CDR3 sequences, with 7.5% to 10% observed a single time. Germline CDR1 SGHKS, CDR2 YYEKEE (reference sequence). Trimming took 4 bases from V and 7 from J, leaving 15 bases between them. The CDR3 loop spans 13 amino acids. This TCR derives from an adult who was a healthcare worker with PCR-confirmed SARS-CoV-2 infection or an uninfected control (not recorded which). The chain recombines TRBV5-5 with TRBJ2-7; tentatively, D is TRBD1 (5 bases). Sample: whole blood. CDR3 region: CASSPQGLGEQYF. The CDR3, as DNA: TGTGCCAGCAGCCCCCAGGGCCTTGGTGAGCAGTACTTC.